The 32 T cell receptor beta chains in this list originate from one sample, sequenced in a study of regulatory T cells in long-lasting Graves disease. Through Arm-PCR of CDR3 regions and iRepertoire HTBI primers, TCR beta libraries were built. TCRdb re-analysed the multiplex PCR reads in MiXCR, keeping a single row per CDR3 protein. The sample lists 500,000 to 700,000 distinct CDR3 sequences, roughly 15% seen once, with 15% to 20% in the top ten. Time point described: newly diagnosed GD, antithyroid drugs for less than 3 months. The TCR library was prepared using RNA isolated from PBMCs. This sample was also put to use in a study of T cells in Graves' hyperthyroidism and ophthalmopathy.

Sample: peripheral blood mononuclear cells (PBMCs), taken at new diagnosis, from a patient treated with antithyroid drugs. These receptors came from a woman aged 25 to 39 with Graves disease.

The rearrangement joins TRBV9 to TRBJ2-3, with 9 bases lining up with TRBD1. Germline CDR1 is SGDLS and CDR2 is YYNGEE. V was pared by 2 bases and J by 0 bases, with 1 base of the junction left unmatched. CDR3 length: 15 residues. The CDR3 is CASSVGQGSTDTQYF. CDR3 sequence (DNA): TGTGCCAGCAGCGTGGGACAGGGAAGCACAGATACGCAGTATTTT.

There are many counts of this clonotype. This chain joins TRBV20-1 and TRBJ1-5; D gene uncertain. The CDR3 extends over 13 amino acids. Per the germline V gene, CDR1 is DFQATT and CDR2 is SNEGSKA (reference sequence). Trimming stripped 1 base from V and 3 bases from J, with 7 bases between. This CDR3 reads CSARVQSNQPQHF. The DNA of the CDR3 is TGCAGTGCTAGAGTACAGTCCAATCAGCCCCAGCATTTT.

This clonotype was recorded many times. The J gene is TRBJ1-4, the V gene TRBV7-6; D is unresolved. There are 15 residues in the CDR3. V lost 2 bases to trimming and J lost 0 bases, with 7 bases between them. Germline V gene sequence: CDR1 SGHVS, CDR2 FNYEAQ. The CDR3 loop reads CASSLRITTNEKLFF. CDR3 in DNA: TGTGCCAGCAGCTTACGGATCACAACTAATGAAAAACTGTTTTTT.

This clonotype has a handful of counts. The rearrangement joins TRBV7-3 to TRBJ1-3; D gene ambiguous. CDR1 SGHTA and CDR2 FQGTGA come from the germline V gene. This CDR3 has 13 amino acids. V was pared by 5 bases and J by 4 bases, with 9 bases between. The CDR3 coding sequence is TGTGCCAGCAGCCCCTACGGAGGAAACACCATATATTTT. The encoded protein is CASSPYGGNTIYF.

V gene TRBV30 combines with J gene TRBJ2-5; 10 bases map to TRBD1. Germline CDR1 is GTSNPN and CDR2 is SVGIG (reference sequence). V lost 5 bases to trimming and J lost 5 bases; unmatched junction nucleotides: 5. There are 13 residues in the CDR3. CDR3 sequence reads: CAWDRDRGETQYF. In DNA, the CDR3 is TGTGCCTGGGACCGGGACAGGGGTGAGACCCAGTACTTC. The entire variable domain, with the rest obtained from reference TRBV30 and TRBJ2-5, is as follows: SQTIHQWPATLVQPVGSPLSLECTVEGTSNPNLYWYRQAAGRGLQLLFYSVGIGQISSEVPQNLSASRPQDRQFILSSKKLLLSDSGFYLCAWDRDRGETQYFGPGTRLLVL.

This clonotype turned up a few times. The chain links TRBV5-1 to TRBJ2-7, with D possibly matching TRBD2 (6 bases). The CDR3 is 14 amino acids. Trimming stripped 2 bases from V and 3 bases from J, with 12 bases between. CDR1 SGHRS and CDR2 YFSETQ come from the germline V gene. This CDR3 is CASSFGSGVYEQYF. For the CDR3, the DNA is TGCGCCAGCAGCTTTGGGTCGGGGGTCTACGAGCAGTACTTC.

The V and J genes are TRBV9 and TRBJ2-7, with D perhaps matching TRBD2 (5 bases). The CDR3 runs to 15 residues. The germline CDR1 and CDR2 sequences are SGDLS and YYNGEE. V shed 0 bases and J shed 1 base, with 11 bases lying between them. CDR3 in amino acids: CASSVGRGPSYEQYF. Written as DNA, the CDR3 is TGTGCCAGCAGCGTAGGACGAGGGCCTTCCTACGAGCAGTACTTC.

The rearrangement uses TRBV13 and TRBJ2-1; no clear D. CDR3 length equals 15 residues. Trimming pared 0 bases from V and 0 bases from J, leaving 6 bases between. The germline gives CDR1 PRHDT, CDR2 FYEKMQ (reference sequence). Here the CDR3 reads CASSLGVNSYNEQFF. The DNA of the CDR3 is TGTGCCAGCAGCTTAGGGGTCAACTCCTACAATGAGCAGTTCTTC.

The count of this clonotype is one. The chain is built from TRBV30 and TRBJ2-6, with D possibly being TRBD2 (5 bases). CDR1 is GTSNPN, CDR2 SVGIG, per germline (reference sequence). V was cut by 5 bases and J by 2 bases, with 10 bases left in between. The CDR3 runs 14 residues. This chain's CDR3 is CAWSPGTGANVLTF. In nucleotides, the CDR3 is TGTGCCTGGTCCCCGGGGACTGGGGCCAACGTCCTGACTTTC.

This chain links TRBV14 with TRBJ2-3; possible D gene TRBD1, 6 bases. This CDR3 contains 12 residues. Germline assignment: CDR1 SGHDN and CDR2 FVKESK. V was trimmed by 5 bases and J by 9 bases, leaving 12 bases between them. The CDR3 spells CASSYTGQTQYF. CDR3 nucleotide sequence: TGTGCCAGCAGCTACACAGGGCAGACGCAGTATTTT.

The sample holds many counts of this clonotype. J is TRBJ2-3 and V is TRBV7-9; D gene ambiguous. In germline, CDR1 is SEHNR, CDR2 FQNEAQ (reference sequence). V was pared by 5 bases and J by 2 bases, with 8 bases between. The CDR3 has 13 residues. In nucleotides, the CDR3 is TGTGCCAGCAGCCCCCGGAACACAGATACGCAGTATTTT. Amino acid sequence: CASSPRNTDTQYF.

This chain links TRBV2 with TRBJ2-7, with 7 bases aligning to TRBD1. From germline, CDR1 is SNHLY and CDR2 FYNNEI. The ends lost 6 bases at V and 5 bases at J; junction bases unmatched: 4. The CDR3 is made up of 12 amino acids. The CDR3 loop is CASRSTGDEQYF. In DNA form, the CDR3 reads TGTGCCAGCAGGAGCACAGGGGACGAGCAGTACTTC.

Only a few counts were recorded for this clonotype. The chain carries TRBV5-1 and TRBJ2-5; D call uncertain. The CDR3 loop spans 14 amino acids. The V end was cut by 5 bases, the J end by 1 base, with 12 bases between. The germline CDR1 and CDR2 sequences are SGHRS and YFSETQ. In nucleotides, the CDR3 is TGCGCCAGCAGAAAAGCCAGCGCCCAAGAGACCCAGTACTTC. Its protein product is CASRKASAQETQYF.

V gene TRBV6-9 combines with J gene TRBJ1-5, with D hard to call. Germline CDR1 is MNHGY and CDR2 is SVAAGI. The V gene lost 3 bases and the J gene lost 3 bases, with 9 bases spanning the gap. CDR3 length: 14 residues. This CDR3 is CASSYRRTNQPQHF. The CDR3 nucleotides read TGTGCCAGCAGTTACCGGAGGACCAATCAGCCCCAGCATTTT.

This clonotype was seen a few times. The V and J genes are TRBV5-6 and TRBJ2-7, with D tentatively TRBD1 (5 bases). With 7 bases removed from V and 0 bases from J, the gap between germline ends came to 20 bases. From germline, CDR1 is SGHDT and CDR2 YYEEEE. This CDR3 spans 16 amino acids. The CDR3 coding sequence is TGTGCCAGCGTATGGCCCGACAGACCGTTCTCCTACGAGCAGTACTTC. Residues: CASVWPDRPFSYEQYF.

This clonotype was recorded many times. The genes are TRBV7-2 and TRBJ1-2; no firm D call. CDR1 and CDR2 from the germline V gene are SGHTA and FQGNSA. Trimming took off 5 bases at V and 8 bases at J, with 15 bases between the two ends. The CDR3 covers 13 residues. The CDR3 region is CASSPQVLGGYTF. The CDR3 DNA reads as TGTGCCAGCAGCCCCCAGGTCCTCGGCGGCTACACCTTC.

This clonotype was observed at least ten times. The rearrangement uses TRBV20-1 and TRBJ1-1, with D tentatively TRBD1 (6 bases). The germline gives CDR1 DFQATT, CDR2 SNEGSKA (reference sequence). The V and J ends lost 6 bases and 1 base respectively, with 12 bases between them. The CDR3 totals 13 residues. This CDR3 is CSAKGQKNTEAFF. The CDR3 DNA reads TGCAGTGCAAAAGGACAGAAGAACACTGAAGCTTTCTTT.

This clonotype showed up many times. The V and J genes are TRBV2 and TRBJ2-1; D possibly matches TRBD1 or TRBD2 (5 bases each). The length of the CDR3 is 14 residues. Looked up from germline, CDR1 is SNHLY and CDR2 is FYNNEI. With 5 bases removed from V and 9 bases from J, the gap between germline ends came to 17 bases. The CDR3: CASSSGTLSREQFF. The CDR3 DNA sequence: TGTGCCAGCAGTTCCGGGACCCTCTCCCGTGAGCAGTTCTTC.

This clonotype was observed many times. The rearrangement uses TRBV12-3 or TRBV12-4 and TRBJ2-2; D is possibly TRBD2 (6 bases). V dropped 2 bases and J dropped 8 bases, with 9 bases sitting between them. The CDR3 is 13 amino acids. The CDR3 sequence is CASSLRELGELFF. CDR3 in DNA: TGTGCCAGCAGTTTACGGGAGTTGGGGGAGCTGTTTTTT.

Many counts were recorded for this clonotype. The chain employs TRBV12-3 or TRBV12-4 and TRBJ1-1; TRBD1 might be the D (6 bases). V lost 5 bases to trimming and J lost 3 bases, with 16 bases between them. This CDR3 contains 15 residues. CDR3 DNA sequence: TGTGCCAGCAGTCCCCTCTATGGGGGCTACACTGAAGCTTTCTTT. Amino acid sequence: CASSPLYGGYTEAFF.

The chain carries TRBV29-1 and TRBJ2-5; D call uncertain. The germline V and J ends were trimmed by 0 bases and 7 bases, with 6 bases remaining between them. Germline V lookup: CDR1 SQVTM, CDR2 ANQGSEA. The CDR3 extends over 11 amino acids. The CDR3: CSVEDPGTQYF. CDR3 in DNA: TGCAGCGTTGAAGATCCGGGGACCCAGTACTTC. Based on the CDR3 plus reference TRBV29-1 and TRBJ2-5, the full variable domain is SAVISQKPSRDICQRGTSLTIQCQVDSQVTMMFWYRQQPGQSLTLIATANQGSEATYESGFVIDKFPISRPNLTFSTLTVSNMSPEDSSIYLCSVEDPGTQYFGPGTRLLVL.

This clonotype was seen ten or more times. This chain links TRBV2 with TRBJ1-5, with 9 bases lining up with TRBD1. With 5 bases clipped from V and 1 base from J, the junction kept 6 bases outside the gene matches. The CDR3 has 16 residues. CDR1 is SNHLY, CDR2 FYNNEI, per germline. In nucleotides, the CDR3 is TGTGCCAGCAGTCAAACAGGGACAGGGAGCAATCAGCCCCAGCATTTT. Residues: CASSQTGTGSNQPQHF.

This chain uses TRBV3-1 with TRBJ2-2, with 11 bases aligning to TRBD1. Germline values: CDR1 LGHDT, CDR2 YNNKEL (reference sequence). This CDR3 contains 17 residues. V dropped 4 bases and J dropped 8; count of bases not matched to a gene: 12. CDR3 amino acids: CASSPATGTGGLGELFF. DNA for the CDR3: TGTGCCAGCAGCCCAGCCACCGGGACAGGGGGGTTAGGGGAGCTGTTTTTT. The entire variable domain, with the rest obtained from reference TRBV3-1 and TRBJ2-2, is as follows: DTAVSQTPKYLVTQMGNDKSIKCEQNLGHDTMYWYKQDSKKFLKIMFSYNNKELIINETVPNRFSPKSPDKAHLNLHINSLELGDSAVYFCASSPATGTGGLGELFFGEGSRLTVL.

This chain links TRBV19 with TRBJ2-3, with D possibly being TRBD2 (5 bases). Germline lookup yields CDR1 LNHDA and CDR2 SQIVND (reference sequence). Trimming took 3 bases from V and 3 from J, leaving 10 bases between them. This CDR3 has 14 residues. The CDR3 DNA sequence: TGTGCCAGTAGTATTCCGGGGAAGACAGATACGCAGTATTTT. Its protein product is CASSIPGKTDTQYF.

In this sample, this clonotype turned up many times. The chain employs TRBV20-1 and TRBJ1-5, with TRBD1 matching over 9 bases. CDR1 and CDR2 from the germline V gene are DFQATT and SNEGSKA (reference sequence). The CDR3 is 15 residues long. V lost 3 bases and J lost 5; bases outside the gene matches: 8. CDR3 residues: CSASSGTGLYQPQHF. The DNA for the CDR3 is TGCAGTGCTAGTTCCGGGACAGGGCTATATCAGCCCCAGCATTTT.

The chain carries TRBV10-3 and TRBJ1-5; no reliable D call. CDR3 length: 14 amino acids. Deletions cut 10 bases from V and 0 bases from J, with 13 bases between. The germline CDR1 and CDR2 sequences are ENHRY and SYGVKD. CDR3 region: CATQDWNSNQPQHF. In nucleotides, the CDR3 is TGTGCCACCCAGGACTGGAATAGCAATCAGCCCCAGCATTTT.

This clonotype was counted between two and nine times. This rearrangement joins TRBV5-1 to TRBJ1-2; TRBD1 might be the D (5 bases). Germline CDR1 reads SGHRS; CDR2 reads YFSETQ. Trimming cost V 3 bases and J 1 base, with 13 bases left between them. The CDR3 contains 15 residues. CDR3 nucleotides: TGCGCCAGCAGCTGGGGGGGGAGCCTTAACTATGGCTACACCTTC. The encoded protein is CASSWGGSLNYGYTF.

In its sample, this clonotype was seen a few times. This chain uses TRBV4-1 with TRBJ2-5, with D tentatively TRBD2 (6 bases). Trimming shortened V by 0 bases and J by 3 bases, and 8 bases separated the two germline ends. The germline CDR1 and CDR2 sequences are MGHRA and YSYEKL. This CDR3 contains 14 residues. CDR3 protein: CASSQEPGEETQYF. The CDR3 nucleotides read TGCGCCAGCAGCCAAGAGCCGGGAGAAGAGACCCAGTACTTC.

This clonotype was seen more than once but under ten times. This chain joins TRBV10-3 and TRBJ2-7; D is possibly TRBD1 or TRBD2 (6 bases each). The V gene's germline CDR1 is ENHRY and CDR2 SYGVKD. There are 12 residues in the CDR3. V lost 8 bases and J lost 6, with 14 bases in between. In nucleotides, the CDR3 is TGTGCCATCTCTGGAGGGGGAGCCGAGCAGTACTTC. Residues: CAISGGGAEQYF.

This clonotype was counted a single time. This may stem from a read error, because a much larger clone lies one nucleotide away. This sequence joins TRBV6-2 or TRBV6-3 and TRBJ1-5, with 7 nucleotides matching TRBD1. V dropped 4 bases and J dropped 6; count of bases not matched to a gene: 6. CDR3 length equals 14 residues. From germline, CDR1 is MNHEY and CDR2 SVGEGT. The CDR3 loop is CASSCSGQSQPQHF. The CDR3 region has the DNA TGTGCCAGCAGTTGCTCGGGACAGAGTCAGCCCCAGCATTTT.

This clonotype appeared a few times. The rearrangement links TRBV20-1 to TRBJ2-2; D is unresolved. The germline CDR1 and CDR2 sequences are DFQATT and SNEGSKA (reference sequence). Trimming shortened V by 2 bases and J by 1 base, and 8 bases separated the two germline ends. The CDR3 contains 14 residues. Written as DNA, the CDR3 is TGCAGTGCTAGAAGTCAGATGAACACCGGGGAGCTGTTTTTT. The encoded protein is CSARSQMNTGELFF.

The chain has TRBV7-9 and TRBJ2-3; D uncertain. CDR3 length equals 15 residues. From germline, CDR1 is SEHNR and CDR2 FQNEAQ (reference sequence). Trimming left V 2 bases short and J 0 bases short, with 9 bases between. This CDR3 is CASSLIQDSTDTQYF. DNA of the CDR3: TGTGCCAGCAGCTTAATCCAGGATAGCACAGATACGCAGTATTTT. Supplemented by reference TRBV7-9 and TRBJ2-3, the full variable domain reads DTGVSQNPRHKITKRGQNVTFRCDPISEHNRLYWYRQTLGQGPEFLTYFQNEAQLEKSRLLSDRFSAERPKGSFSTLEIQRTEQGDSAMYLCASSLIQDSTDTQYFGPGTRLTVL.